The 3 T cell receptor beta chains reported below all come from one sample, sequenced in a study of T-cell memory formation after mild COVID-19 (dated by TCRdb to the early 2020s). The library was generated by 5' RACE. Sequenced on an Illumina NovaSeq 6000. TCRdb reprocessing: public reads trimmed at Q25 with fastp, clones called with MiXCR, in-frame beta chains kept. Records with the same CDR3 protein are collapsed into one entry carrying the most frequent genes and DNA. The sample data list approximately 410,000 distinct CDR3 sequences, and more than 20% of these were observed just once. The ten most abundant clones make up roughly 13% of the sample. Sample: PBMCs or a T cell subset sorted from them (not recorded which). The receptor source for this set is an adult woman who had mild COVID-19 (a few samples of this study predate the infection). The sample titles of this study are shuffled in the database, so cell type and time point are left out; the donor was told from shared clones.

This clonotype was counted a few times. CDR3 loop: CATQGITGPLWNGYTF. DNA for the CDR3: TGTGCCACCCAGGGGATAACAGGGCCCCTCTGGAATGGCTACACCTTC. The chain recombines TRBV7-9 with TRBJ1-2; D perhaps matches TRBD1 (6 bases). CDR1 SEHNR and CDR2 FQNEAQ come from the germline V gene (reference sequence). The CDR3 is 16 amino acids. V lost 10 bases, J lost 6 bases, and 27 bases lay in between.

V usage is TRBV5-1 and J usage is TRBJ1-1; TRBD1 aligns across 10 bases. Germline loops: CDR1 SGHRS, CDR2 YFSETQ. Trimming at V came to 1 base and at J to 4 bases, leaving 10 bases not matched to a gene. CDR3 length: 17 residues. The CDR3: CASSLTRDRGWATEAFF. The CDR3 region has the DNA TGCGCCAGCAGCTTGACCCGGGACAGGGGTTGGGCCACTGAAGCTTTCTTT.

This clonotype was counted only a few times. The chain joins TRBV5-1 to TRBJ2-1; 8 positions match TRBD2. The V and J ends lost 0 bases and 8 bases, in that order; junction bases with no gene match: 7. Germline CDR1 reads SGHRS; CDR2 reads YFSETQ. This CDR3 has 15 residues. CDR3 protein: CASSLAGGPIDEQFF. The CDR3 nucleotides are TGCGCCAGCAGCTTGGCGGGAGGGCCGATTGATGAGCAGTTCTTC.